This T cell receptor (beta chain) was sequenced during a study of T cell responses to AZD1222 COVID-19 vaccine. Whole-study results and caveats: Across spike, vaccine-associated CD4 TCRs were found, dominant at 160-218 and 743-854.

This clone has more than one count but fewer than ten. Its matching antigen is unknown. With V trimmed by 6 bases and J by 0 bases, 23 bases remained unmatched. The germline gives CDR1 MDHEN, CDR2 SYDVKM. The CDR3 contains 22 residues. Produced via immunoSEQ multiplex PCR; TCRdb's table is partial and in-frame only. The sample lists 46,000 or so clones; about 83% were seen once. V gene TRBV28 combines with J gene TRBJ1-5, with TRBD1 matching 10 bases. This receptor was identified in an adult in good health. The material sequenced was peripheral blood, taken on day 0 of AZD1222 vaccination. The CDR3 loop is CASSYRPGQGPFSRYSNQPQHF. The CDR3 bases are TGTGCCAGCAGCTATCGCCCGGGACAGGGGCCTTTCTCTCGCTATAGCAATCAGCCCCAGCATTTT.